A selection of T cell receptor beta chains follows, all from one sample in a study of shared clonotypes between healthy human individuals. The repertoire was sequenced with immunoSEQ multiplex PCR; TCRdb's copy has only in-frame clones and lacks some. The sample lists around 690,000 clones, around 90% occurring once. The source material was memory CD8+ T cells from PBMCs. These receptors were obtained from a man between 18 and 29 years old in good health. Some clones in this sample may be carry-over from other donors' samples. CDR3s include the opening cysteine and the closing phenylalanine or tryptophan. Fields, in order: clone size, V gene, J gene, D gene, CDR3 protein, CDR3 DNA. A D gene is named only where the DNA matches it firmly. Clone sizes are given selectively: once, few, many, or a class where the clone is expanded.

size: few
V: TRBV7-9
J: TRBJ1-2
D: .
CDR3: CASSPQDNYGYTF
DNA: TGTGCCAGCAGCCCTCAGGATAACTATGGCTACACCTTC

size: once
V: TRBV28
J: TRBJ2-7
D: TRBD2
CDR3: CASSLSPGLAGYEQYF
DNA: TGTGCCAGCAGTTTATCACCGGGACTAGCGGGATACGAGCAGTACTTC

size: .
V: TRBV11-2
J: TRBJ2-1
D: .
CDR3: CASSLGVGGIYNEQFF
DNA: TGTGCCAGCAGCTTAGGGGTTGGCGGGATATACAATGAGCAGTTCTTC

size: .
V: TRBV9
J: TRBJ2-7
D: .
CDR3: CASSVEMIAETYEQYF
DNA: TGTGCCAGCAGCGTAGAAATGATAGCGGAGACCTACGAGCAGTACTTC

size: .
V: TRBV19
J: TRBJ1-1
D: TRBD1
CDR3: CASYDRGREAFF
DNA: TGTGCCAGTTACGACAGGGGACGTGAAGCTTTCTTT

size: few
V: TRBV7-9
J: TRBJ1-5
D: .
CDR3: CASSRLNQPQHF
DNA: TGTGCCAGCAGCCGACTAAATCAGCCCCAGCATTTT

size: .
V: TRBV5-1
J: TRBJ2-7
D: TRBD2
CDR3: CASSSSRTSGTEQYF
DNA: TGCGCCAGCAGCTCCTCGAGGACTAGCGGGACCGAGCAGTACTTC

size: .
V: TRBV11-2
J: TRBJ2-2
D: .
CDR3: CASSWGATGELFF
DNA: TGTGCCAGCAGCTGGGGAGCTACCGGGGAGCTGTTTTTT

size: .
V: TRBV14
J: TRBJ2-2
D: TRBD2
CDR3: CASSQEGLADLLQGAGELFF
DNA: TGTGCCAGCAGCCAAGAGGGACTAGCGGACCTACTTCAGGGGGCCGGGGAGCTGTTTTTT

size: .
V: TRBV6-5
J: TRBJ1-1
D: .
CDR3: CASSLVPLAEAFF
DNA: TGTGCCAGCAGTTTGGTCCCTCTGGCTGAAGCTTTCTTT

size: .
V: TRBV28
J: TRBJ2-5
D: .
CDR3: CATLQRGGLRKTQYF
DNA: TGTGCCACACTTCAGCGTGGGGGGCTTCGGAAGACCCAGTACTTC

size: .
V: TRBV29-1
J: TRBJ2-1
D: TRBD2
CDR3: CSVVTPGLAAYNEQFF
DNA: TGCAGCGTTGTAACGCCGGGACTAGCGGCCTACAATGAGCAGTTCTTC

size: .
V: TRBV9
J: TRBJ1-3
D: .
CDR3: CASSVGSGNTIYF
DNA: TGTGCCAGCAGCGTAGGCTCTGGAAACACCATATATTTT

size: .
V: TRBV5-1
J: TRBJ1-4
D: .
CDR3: CASNPSGTLGEKLFF
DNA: TGCGCCAGCAACCCTTCAGGGACCCTGGGGGAAAAACTGTTTTTT

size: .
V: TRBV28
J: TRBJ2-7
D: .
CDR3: CASSLILGSYEQYF
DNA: TGTGCCAGCAGTTTAATACTGGGCTCCTACGAGCAGTACTTC

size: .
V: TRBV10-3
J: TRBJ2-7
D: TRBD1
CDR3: CAISGQGEYEQYF
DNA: TGTGCCATCAGTGGTCAGGGGGAATACGAGCAGTACTTC

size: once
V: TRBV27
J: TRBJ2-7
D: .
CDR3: CASSFGTLAEHYEQYF
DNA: TGTGCCAGCAGTTTTGGTACTTTAGCGGAACATTACGAGCAGTACTTC

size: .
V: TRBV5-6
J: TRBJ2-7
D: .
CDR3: CASSLGRVTYYEQYF
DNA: TGTGCCAGCAGCTTAGGCAGGGTAACTTATTACGAGCAGTACTTC